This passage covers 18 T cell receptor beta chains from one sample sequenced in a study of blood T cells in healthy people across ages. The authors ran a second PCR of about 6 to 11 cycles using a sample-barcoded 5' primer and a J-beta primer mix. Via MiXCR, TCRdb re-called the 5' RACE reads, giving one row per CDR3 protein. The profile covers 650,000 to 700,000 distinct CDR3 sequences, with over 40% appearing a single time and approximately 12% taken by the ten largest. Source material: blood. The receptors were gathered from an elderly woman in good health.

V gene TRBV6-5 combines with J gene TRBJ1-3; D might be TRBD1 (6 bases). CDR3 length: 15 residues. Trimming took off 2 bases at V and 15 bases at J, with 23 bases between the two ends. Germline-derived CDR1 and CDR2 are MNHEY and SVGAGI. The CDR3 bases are TGTGCCAGCAGTTACCGGGAACCCAGAGGGACACAGGAATATTTT. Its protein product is CASSYREPRGTQEYF.

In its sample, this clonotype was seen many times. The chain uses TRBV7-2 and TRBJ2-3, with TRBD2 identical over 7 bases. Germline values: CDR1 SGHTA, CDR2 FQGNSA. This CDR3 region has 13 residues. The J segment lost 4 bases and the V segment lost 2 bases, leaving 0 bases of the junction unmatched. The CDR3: CASSLLAADTQYF. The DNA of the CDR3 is TGTGCCAGCAGCTTACTAGCGGCAGATACGCAGTATTTT.

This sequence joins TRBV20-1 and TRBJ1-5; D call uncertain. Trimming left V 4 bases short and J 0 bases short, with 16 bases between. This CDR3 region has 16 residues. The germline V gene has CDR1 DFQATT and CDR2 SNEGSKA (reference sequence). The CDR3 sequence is CSATRGPSYSNQPQHF. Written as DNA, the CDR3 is TGCAGTGCTACTCGAGGACCGAGCTATAGCAATCAGCCCCAGCATTTT.

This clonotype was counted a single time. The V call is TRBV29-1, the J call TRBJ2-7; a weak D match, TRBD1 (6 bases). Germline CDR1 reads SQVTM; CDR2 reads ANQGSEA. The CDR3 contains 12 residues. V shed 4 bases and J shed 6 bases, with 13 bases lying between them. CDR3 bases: TGCAGCGTTGTTACAGGGATCGGCGAGCAGTACTTC. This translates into CSVVTGIGEQYF.

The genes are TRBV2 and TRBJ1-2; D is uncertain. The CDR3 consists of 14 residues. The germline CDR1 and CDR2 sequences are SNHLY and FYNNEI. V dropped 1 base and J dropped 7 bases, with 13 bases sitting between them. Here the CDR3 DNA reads TGTGCCAGCAGTGAAGGTCCGGTCGGGAGTGGCTACACCTTC. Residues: CASSEGPVGSGYTF.

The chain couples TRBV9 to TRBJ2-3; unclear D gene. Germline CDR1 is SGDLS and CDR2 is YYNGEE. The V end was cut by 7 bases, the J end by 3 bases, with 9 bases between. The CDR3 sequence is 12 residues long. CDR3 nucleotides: TGTGCCAGCGCCCGTGGGACAGATACGCAGTATTTT. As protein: CASARGTDTQYF.

As DNA, the CDR3 is TGTGCCAGCAGTGAATTTGGGGGGCAAGAGACCCAGTACTTC. Translated, it gives CASSEFGGQETQYF. The rearrangement links TRBV25-1 to TRBJ2-5, with D perhaps TRBD2 (6 bases). Trimming removed 1 base from V and 2 bases from J, with 8 bases in between. This CDR3 region has 14 residues. Germline V lookup: CDR1 MGHDK, CDR2 SYGVNS. The full variable domain, its missing parts supplied by reference TRBV25-1 and TRBJ2-5, is EADIYQTPRYLVIGTGKKITLECSQTMGHDKMYWYQQDPGMELHLIHYSYGVNSTEKGDLSSESTVSRIRTEHFPLTLESARPSHTSQYLCASSEFGGQETQYFGPGTRLLVL.

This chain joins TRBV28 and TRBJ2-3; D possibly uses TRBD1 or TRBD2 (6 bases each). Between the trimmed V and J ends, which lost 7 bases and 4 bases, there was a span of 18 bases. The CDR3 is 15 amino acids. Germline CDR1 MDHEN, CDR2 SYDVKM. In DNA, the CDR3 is TGTGCCAGCAAGATGACAGGAGGGATCGCAGATACGCAGTATTTT. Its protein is CASKMTGGIADTQYF. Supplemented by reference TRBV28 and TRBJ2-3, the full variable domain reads DVKVTQSSRYLVKRTGEKVFLECVQDMDHENMFWYRQDPGLGLRLIYFSYDVKMKEKGDIPEGYSVSREKKERFSLILESASTNQTSMYLCASKMTGGIADTQYFGPGTRLTVL.

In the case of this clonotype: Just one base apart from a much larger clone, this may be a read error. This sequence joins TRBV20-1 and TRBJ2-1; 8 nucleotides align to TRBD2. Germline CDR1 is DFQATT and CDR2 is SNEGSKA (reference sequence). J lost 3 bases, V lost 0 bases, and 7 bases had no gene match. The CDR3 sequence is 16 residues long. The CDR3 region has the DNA TGCAGTGCTAGAGATAGCGGGATTTGGTTCTACAATGAGCAGTTCTTC. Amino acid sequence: CSARDSGIWFYNEQFF.

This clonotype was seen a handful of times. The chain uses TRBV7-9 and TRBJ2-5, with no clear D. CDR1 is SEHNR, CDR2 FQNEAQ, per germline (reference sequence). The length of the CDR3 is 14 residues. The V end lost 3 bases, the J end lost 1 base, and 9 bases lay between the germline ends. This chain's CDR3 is CASSLDVSQETQYF. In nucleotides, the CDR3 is TGTGCCAGCAGCTTGGACGTTTCCCAAGAGACCCAGTACTTC.

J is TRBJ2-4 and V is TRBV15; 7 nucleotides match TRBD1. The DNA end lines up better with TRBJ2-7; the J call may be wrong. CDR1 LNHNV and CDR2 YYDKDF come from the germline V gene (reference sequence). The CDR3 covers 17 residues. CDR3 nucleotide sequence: TGTGCCACCAGCAGAGATCTCGCTGACGACAGGGCCCACGAGCAGTACTTC. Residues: CATSRDLADDRAHEQYF.

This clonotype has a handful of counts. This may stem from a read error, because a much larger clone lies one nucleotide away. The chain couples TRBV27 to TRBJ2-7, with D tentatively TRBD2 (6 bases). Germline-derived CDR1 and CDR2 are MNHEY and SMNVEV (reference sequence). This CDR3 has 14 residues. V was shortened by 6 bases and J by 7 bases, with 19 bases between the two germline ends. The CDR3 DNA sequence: TGTGCCAGCAGCACCCGCCTAGCGAACAATGAGCAGTACTTC. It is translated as CASSTRLANNEQYF.

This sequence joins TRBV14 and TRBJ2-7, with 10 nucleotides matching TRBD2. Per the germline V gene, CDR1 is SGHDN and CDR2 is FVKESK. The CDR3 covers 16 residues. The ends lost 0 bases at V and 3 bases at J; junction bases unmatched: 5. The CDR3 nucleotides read TGTGCCAGCAGCCAAGAAGCCCTAGCGGGAGACTACGAGCAGTACTTC. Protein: CASSQEALAGDYEQYF. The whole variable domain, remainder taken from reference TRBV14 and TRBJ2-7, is EAGVTQFPSHSVIEKGQTVTLRCDPISGHDNLYWYRRVMGKEIKFLLHFVKESKQDESGMPNNRFLAERTGGTYSTLKVQPAELEDSGVYFCASSQEALAGDYEQYFGPGTRLTVT.

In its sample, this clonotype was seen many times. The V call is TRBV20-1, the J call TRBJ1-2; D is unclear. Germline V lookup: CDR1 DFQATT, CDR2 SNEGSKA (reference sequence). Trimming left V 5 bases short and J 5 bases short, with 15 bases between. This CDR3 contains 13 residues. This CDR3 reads CSAPASDAYGYTF. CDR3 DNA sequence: TGCAGTGCTCCAGCCTCGGACGCATATGGCTACACCTTC.

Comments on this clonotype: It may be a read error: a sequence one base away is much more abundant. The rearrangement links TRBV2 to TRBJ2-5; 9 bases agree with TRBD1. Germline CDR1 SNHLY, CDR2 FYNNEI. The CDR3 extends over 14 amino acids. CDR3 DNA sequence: TGTGCCAGCAGTGGAGGGACAGGGACGGAGACCCGGTACTTC. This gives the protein CASSGGTGTETRYF.

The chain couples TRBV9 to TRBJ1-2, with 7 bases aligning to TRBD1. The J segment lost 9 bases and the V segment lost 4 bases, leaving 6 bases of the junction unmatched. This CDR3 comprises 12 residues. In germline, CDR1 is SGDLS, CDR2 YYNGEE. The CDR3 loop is CASSPAGGSYTF. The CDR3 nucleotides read TGTGCCAGCAGCCCTGCAGGGGGGAGCTACACCTTC.

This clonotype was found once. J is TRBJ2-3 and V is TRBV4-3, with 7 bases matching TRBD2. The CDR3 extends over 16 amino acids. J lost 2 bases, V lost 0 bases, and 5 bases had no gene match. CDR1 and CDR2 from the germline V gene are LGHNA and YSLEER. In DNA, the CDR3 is TGCGCCAGCAGCCAAGATAGAAGCGGGGTCACAGATACGCAGTATTTT. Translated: CASSQDRSGVTDTQYF.

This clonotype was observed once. The chain's CDR3 is CATMGGGGANVLTF. CDR3 nucleotides: TGTGCCACAATGGGAGGTGGGGGGGCCAACGTCCTGACTTTC. V is TRBV28 and J is TRBJ2-6; perhaps TRBD2 as D (6 bases). The CDR3 spans 14 residues. CDR1 MDHEN and CDR2 SYDVKM come from the germline V gene. V was clipped by 10 bases and J by 4 bases, with 14 bases between them. Based on the CDR3 plus reference TRBV28 and TRBJ2-6, the full variable domain is DVKVTQSSRYLVKRTGEKVFLECVQDMDHENMFWYRQDPGLGLRLIYFSYDVKMKEKGDIPEGYSVSREKKERFSLILESASTNQTSMYLCATMGGGGANVLTFGAGSRLTVL.